What follows is one T cell receptor beta chain and its context. Its antigen is unidentified. Here immunoSEQ multiplex PCR was the method, and the copy in TCRdb shows in-frame clones only, minus some. The sample lists roughly 9,900 clones, approximately 94% occurring once. This entry comes from a study of graft-versus-host responses after intestinal transplantation. Study details: Transplant types were multivisceral, liver-intestinal, or isolated intestinal.

Germline CDR1 reads LNHDA; CDR2 reads SQIVND (reference sequence). The CDR3 is made up of 15 amino acids. J was trimmed by 6 bases and V by 3 bases; bases with no gene match: 8. General study points: Researchers found GvH clones in recipient marrow, and some showed up first in ileum or blood.

The specimen was PBMCs, collected 8 days after intestinal transplant. This chain joins TRBV19 and TRBJ2-7, with TRBD1 matching 10 bases. This TCR was recovered from a human patient who received an intestinal transplant, so some T cells may come from the graft donor. CDR3 coding DNA: TGTGCCAGTAGTATGGGACAGGGGCGGCAGATCGAGCAGTACTTC. Protein product: CASSMGQGRQIEQYF.